This T cell receptor beta chain was recorded in a study of T-cell reconstitution after alpha-beta-depleted transplantation in children. Regarding the study as a whole: By one year post-transplant, T-cell counts and diversity largely arose from T cells that were newly produced. At around two months after transplant, the alpha-beta T cells were reportedly derived from several hundred expanded clones that came from non-depleted graft cells.

With regard to this clonotype: The antigen remains undetermined.

During its preparation, the TCRbeta library received unique molecular identifiers. TCRdb reprocessed the PCR reads with MiXCR, giving one entry per CDR3 protein. The data contain over 400,000 distinct CDR3 sequences, around two fifths of them singletons. Material: PBMCs, obtained before TCRalphabeta/CD19-depleted stem cell transplant. The source of this sequence is a girl aged 2 to 9 with aplastic anemia, due to receive a stem cell transplant.

The CDR3 DNA follows: TGCGCCAGCAGCTTCGACGCGGGGACAGATACGCAGTATTTT. It specifies CASSFDAGTDTQYF. The chain has TRBV5-1 and TRBJ2-3, with D possibly TRBD2 on 6 matching bases. The V gene lost 2 bases and the J gene lost 3 bases, with 10 bases spanning the gap. The CDR3 spans 14 residues. Germline assignment: CDR1 SGHRS and CDR2 YFSETQ.